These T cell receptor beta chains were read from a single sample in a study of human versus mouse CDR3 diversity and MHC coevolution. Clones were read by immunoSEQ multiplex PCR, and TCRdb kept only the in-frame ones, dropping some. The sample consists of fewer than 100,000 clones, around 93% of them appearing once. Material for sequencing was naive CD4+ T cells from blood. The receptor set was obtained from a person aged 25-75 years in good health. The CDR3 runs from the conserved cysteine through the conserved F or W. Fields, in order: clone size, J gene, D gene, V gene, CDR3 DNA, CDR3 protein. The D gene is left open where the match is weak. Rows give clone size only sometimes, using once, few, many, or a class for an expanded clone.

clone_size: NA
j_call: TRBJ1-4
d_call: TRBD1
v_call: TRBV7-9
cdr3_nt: TGTGCCAGCAGCTTGGCGACAGGGGGGGGTGAAAAACTGTTTTTT
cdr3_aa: CASSLATGGGEKLFF

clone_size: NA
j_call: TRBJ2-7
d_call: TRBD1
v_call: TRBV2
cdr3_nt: TGTGCCAGTGAGGGAACCAGACAGGGGTCAGCCTACGAGCAGTACTTC
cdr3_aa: CASEGTRQGSAYEQYF

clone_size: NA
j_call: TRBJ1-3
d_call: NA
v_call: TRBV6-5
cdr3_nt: TGTGCCAGCAGTTCCACCGCAGGACAGGGAAACACCATATATTTT
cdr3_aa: CASSSTAGQGNTIYF

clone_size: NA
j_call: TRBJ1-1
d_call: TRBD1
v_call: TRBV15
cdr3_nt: TGTGCCACCAGCAGACAGGGGGTGAACACTGAAGCTTTCTTT
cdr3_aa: CATSRQGVNTEAFF

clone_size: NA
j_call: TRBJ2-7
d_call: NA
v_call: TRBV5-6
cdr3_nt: TGTGCCAGCAGTTTTACAGGTCACGAGCAGTACTTC
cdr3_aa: CASSFTGHEQYF

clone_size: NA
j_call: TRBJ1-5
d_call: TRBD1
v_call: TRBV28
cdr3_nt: TGTGCCAGCAGTTCGGGACAGCGCCGTTATCAGCCCCAGCATTTT
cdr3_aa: CASSSGQRRYQPQHF

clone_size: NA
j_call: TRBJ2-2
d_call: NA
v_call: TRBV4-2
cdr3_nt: TGTGCCAGCAGCCAAACACAGGGGAACACCGGGGAGCTGTTTTTT
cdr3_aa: CASSQTQGNTGELFF

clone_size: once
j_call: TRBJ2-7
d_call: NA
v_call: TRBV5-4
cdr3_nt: TGTGCCAGCAGCTTGTTCCAGGGGACCTACGAGCAGTACTTC
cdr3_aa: CASSLFQGTYEQYF

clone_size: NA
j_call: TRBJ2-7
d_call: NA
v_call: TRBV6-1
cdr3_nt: TGTGCCAGCAGTGAAGGAGGTTGGTACGAGCAGTACTTC
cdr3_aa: CASSEGGWYEQYF

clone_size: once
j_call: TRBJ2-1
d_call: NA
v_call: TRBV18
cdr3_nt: TGTGCCAGCTCACCGGGGCAGAACTCCTACAATGAGCAGTTCTTC
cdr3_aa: CASSPGQNSYNEQFF

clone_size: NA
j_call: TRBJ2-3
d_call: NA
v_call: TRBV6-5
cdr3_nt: TGTGCCAGCAGCCGCGCCGGGATCCTGGGGGATACGCAGTATTTT
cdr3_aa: CASSRAGILGDTQYF

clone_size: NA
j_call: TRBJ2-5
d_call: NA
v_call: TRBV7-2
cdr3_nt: TGTGCCAGCAGCTTAGATAACTTCCAAGAGACCCAGTACTTC
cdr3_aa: CASSLDNFQETQYF

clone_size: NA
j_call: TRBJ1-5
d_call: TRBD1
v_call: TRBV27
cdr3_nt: TGTGCCAGCAGTTTCCAGGGGGCGGTCAATCAGCCCCAGCATTTT
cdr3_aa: CASSFQGAVNQPQHF

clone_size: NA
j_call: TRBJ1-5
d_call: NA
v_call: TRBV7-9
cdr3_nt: TGTGCCAGCAGCACGACTGCTAATCAGCCCCAGCATTTT
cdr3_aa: CASSTTANQPQHF

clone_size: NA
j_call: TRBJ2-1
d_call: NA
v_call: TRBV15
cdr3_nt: TGTGCCACCAGCAGAACCGGGAGCCGGGGAGGCAATGAGCAGTTCTTC
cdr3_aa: CATSRTGSRGGNEQFF

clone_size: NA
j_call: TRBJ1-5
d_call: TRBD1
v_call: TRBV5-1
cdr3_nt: TGCGCCAGCAGCCCGGACAGGTTCAATCAGCCCCAGCATTTT
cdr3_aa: CASSPDRFNQPQHF

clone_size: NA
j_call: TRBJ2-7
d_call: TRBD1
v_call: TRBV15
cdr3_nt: TGTGCCACCAGCCCCCGGACAGGGGGGGTCTACGAGCAGTACTTC
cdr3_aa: CATSPRTGGVYEQYF

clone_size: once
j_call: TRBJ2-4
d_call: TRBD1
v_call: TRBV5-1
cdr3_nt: TGCGCCAGCAGCTATTCTACAGGGGGTCAAAACATTCAGTACTTC
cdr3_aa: CASSYSTGGQNIQYF

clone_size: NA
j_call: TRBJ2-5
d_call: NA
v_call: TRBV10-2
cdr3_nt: TGCGCCACCATTACAGGGAACCAAGAGACCCAGTACTTC
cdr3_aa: CATITGNQETQYF

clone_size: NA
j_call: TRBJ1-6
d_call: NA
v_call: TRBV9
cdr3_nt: TGTGCCAGCAGCCTAAGACAGAGCTCCTATAATTCACCCCTCCACTTT
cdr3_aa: CASSLRQSSYNSPLHF

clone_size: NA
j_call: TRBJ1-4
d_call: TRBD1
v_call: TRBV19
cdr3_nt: TGTGCCAGTAGTATTGGTTCCCGGGACAGGGTTAGCGAAAAACTGTTTTTT
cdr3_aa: CASSIGSRDRVSEKLFF

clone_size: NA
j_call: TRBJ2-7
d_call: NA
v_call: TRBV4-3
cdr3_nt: TGCGCCAGCAGCCAAGAAAACGGGGGGCACTACGAGCAGTACTTC
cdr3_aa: CASSQENGGHYEQYF

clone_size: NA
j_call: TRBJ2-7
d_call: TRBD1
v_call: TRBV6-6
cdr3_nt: TGTGCCAGCAGTTACTCGGGACAGGGTTACGAGCAGTACTTC
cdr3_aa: CASSYSGQGYEQYF

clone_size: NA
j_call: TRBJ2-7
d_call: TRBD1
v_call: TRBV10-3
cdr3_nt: TGTGCCATCAGTGAGCCGACGGGACAGTCCTACGAGCAGTACTTC
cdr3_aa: CAISEPTGQSYEQYF

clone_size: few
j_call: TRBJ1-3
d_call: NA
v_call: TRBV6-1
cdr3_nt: TGTGCCAGCAGATCACAGTTCGGCACCATATATTTT
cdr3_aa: CASRSQFGTIYF

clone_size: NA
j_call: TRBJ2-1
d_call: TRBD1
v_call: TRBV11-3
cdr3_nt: TGTGCCAGCAGCTCCCGGGGACAGGGGAAGGATGAGCAGTTCTTC
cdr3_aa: CASSSRGQGKDEQFF

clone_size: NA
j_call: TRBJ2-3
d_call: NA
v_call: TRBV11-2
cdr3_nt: TGTGCCAGCAGCGACCCCGGGTGGCGGGAAAGCACAGATACGCAGTATTTT
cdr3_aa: CASSDPGWRESTDTQYF

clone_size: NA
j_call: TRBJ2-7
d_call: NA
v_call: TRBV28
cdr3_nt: TGTGCCAGCAGTATCCGACAGTACGAGCAGTACTTC
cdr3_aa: CASSIRQYEQYF

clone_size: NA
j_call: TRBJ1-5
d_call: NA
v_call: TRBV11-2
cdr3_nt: TGTGCCACCTCCCCGCCGTCGGGGATCAATCAGCCCCAGCATTTT
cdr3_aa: CATSPPSGINQPQHF

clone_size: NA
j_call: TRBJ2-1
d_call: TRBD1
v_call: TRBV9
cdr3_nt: TGTGCCAGCAGCGTAGCTCAGCAGGGGGCAAGCGGTGAGCAGTTCTTC
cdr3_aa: CASSVAQQGASGEQFF

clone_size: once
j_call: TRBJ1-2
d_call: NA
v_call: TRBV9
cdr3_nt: TGTGCCAGCAGCGTAGGTGGGGGGAAGGATGGCTACACCTTC
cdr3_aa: CASSVGGGKDGYTF

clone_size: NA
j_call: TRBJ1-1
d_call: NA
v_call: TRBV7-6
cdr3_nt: TGTGCCAGCAGCTCTATGAACACTGAAGCTTTCTTT
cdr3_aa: CASSSMNTEAFF

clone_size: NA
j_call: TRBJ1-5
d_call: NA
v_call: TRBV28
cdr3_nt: TGTGCCAGCAGTTTAGAACAGGGTTTTGGCAATCAGCCCCAGCATTTT
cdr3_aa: CASSLEQGFGNQPQHF

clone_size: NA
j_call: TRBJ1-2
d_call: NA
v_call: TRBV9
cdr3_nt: TGTGCCAGCAGCGCCGGGGGTTCCTTTATACTTAACTATGGCTACACCTTC
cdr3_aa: CASSAGGSFILNYGYTF

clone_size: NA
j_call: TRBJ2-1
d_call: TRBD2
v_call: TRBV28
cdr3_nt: TGTGCCAGCAGTTTGGGGGGGAGCTACAATGAGCAGTTCTTC
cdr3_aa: CASSLGGSYNEQFF

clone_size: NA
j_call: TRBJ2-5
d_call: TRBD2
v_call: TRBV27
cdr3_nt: TGTGCCAGGGGCGCGGGGGGTAAAGAGACCCAGTACTTC
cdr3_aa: CARGAGGKETQYF

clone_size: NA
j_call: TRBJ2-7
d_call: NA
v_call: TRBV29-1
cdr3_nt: TGCAGCGTTGACGGTTCTCCAGGCGCCTACGAGCAGTACTTC
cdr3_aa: CSVDGSPGAYEQYF

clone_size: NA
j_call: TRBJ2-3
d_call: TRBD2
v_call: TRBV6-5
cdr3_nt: TGTGCCAGCAGTTCGTTAGCGGGGGGGCGTGGAGATACGCAGTATTTT
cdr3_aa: CASSSLAGGRGDTQYF

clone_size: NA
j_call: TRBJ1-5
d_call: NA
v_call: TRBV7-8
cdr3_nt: TGTGCCAGCAGCTCCTGGGAGGCATTAACGGGGGATCAGCCCCAGCATTTT
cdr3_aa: CASSSWEALTGDQPQHF

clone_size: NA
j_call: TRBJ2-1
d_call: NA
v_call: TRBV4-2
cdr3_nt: TGTGCCAGCAGCCAAGAGCGGGAAATTGTGAATGAGCAGTTCTTC
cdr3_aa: CASSQEREIVNEQFF

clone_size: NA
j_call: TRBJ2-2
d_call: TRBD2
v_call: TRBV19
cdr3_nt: TGTGCCAGTAGGCGGGGGAGGAACACCGGGGAGCTGTTTTTT
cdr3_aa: CASRRGRNTGELFF

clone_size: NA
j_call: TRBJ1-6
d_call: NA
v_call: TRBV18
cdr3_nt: TGTGCCAGCTCACCACAACTCGCGGGATCTGGCGTGAATTCACCCCTCCACTTT
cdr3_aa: CASSPQLAGSGVNSPLHF

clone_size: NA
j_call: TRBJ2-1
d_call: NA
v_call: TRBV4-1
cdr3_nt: TGCGCCAGCAGCCACTTCAATGAGCAGTTCTTC
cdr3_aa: CASSHFNEQFF

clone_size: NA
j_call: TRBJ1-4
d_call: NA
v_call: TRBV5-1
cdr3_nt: TGCGCCAGCAGCTTGGGGAGAGCAACTAATGAAAAACTGTTTTTT
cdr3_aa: CASSLGRATNEKLFF

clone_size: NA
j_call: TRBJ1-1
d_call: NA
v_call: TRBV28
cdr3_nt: TGTGCCAGCAACCTTCCCCAGGGGAACACTGAAGCTTTCTTT
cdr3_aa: CASNLPQGNTEAFF

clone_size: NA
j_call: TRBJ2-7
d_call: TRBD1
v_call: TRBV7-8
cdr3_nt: TGTGCCAGCAGCTCCCCCCCCCACAGGGGGCGAACCTCCTACGAGCAGTACTTC
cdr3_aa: CASSSPPHRGRTSYEQYF

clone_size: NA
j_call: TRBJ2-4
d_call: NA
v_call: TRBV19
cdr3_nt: TGTGCCAGTAGCGGGGATCCAATCTCAGGGGCTAGGTCAAAAAACATTCAGTACTTC
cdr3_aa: CASSGDPISGARSKNIQYF

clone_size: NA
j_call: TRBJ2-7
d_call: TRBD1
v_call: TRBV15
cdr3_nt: TGTGCCACCAGCAGCCCCGGGACAGGGGAGGCCTACGAGCAGTACTTC
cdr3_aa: CATSSPGTGEAYEQYF

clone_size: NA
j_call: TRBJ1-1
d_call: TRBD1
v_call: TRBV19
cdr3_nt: TGTGCCAGTAGTGATCCTCAGGGGGGGAACACTGAAGCTTTCTTT
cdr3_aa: CASSDPQGGNTEAFF

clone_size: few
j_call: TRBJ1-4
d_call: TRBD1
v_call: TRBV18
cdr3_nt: TGTGCCAGCTCACCAGGGACAGCAACTAATGAAAAACTGTTTTTT
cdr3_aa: CASSPGTATNEKLFF

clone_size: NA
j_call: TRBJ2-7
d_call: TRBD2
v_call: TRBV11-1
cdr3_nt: TGTGCCAGCAGCGCAACTAGCGGCCTGTACGAGCAGTACTTC
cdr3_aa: CASSATSGLYEQYF

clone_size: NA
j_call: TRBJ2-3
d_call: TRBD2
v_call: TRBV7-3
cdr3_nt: TGTGCCAGCAGCGAGCGGGGGGGCTTGTCAGATACGCAGTATTTT
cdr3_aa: CASSERGGLSDTQYF

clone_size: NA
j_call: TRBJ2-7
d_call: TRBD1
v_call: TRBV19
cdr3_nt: TGTGCCAGTTCCGGGACAGGGGTGGACGAGCAGTACTTC
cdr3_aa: CASSGTGVDEQYF

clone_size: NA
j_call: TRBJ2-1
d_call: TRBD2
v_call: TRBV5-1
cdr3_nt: TGCGCCAGCAGCTATGCCGGGACTAGCGCCGATGAGCAGTTCTTC
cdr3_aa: CASSYAGTSADEQFF

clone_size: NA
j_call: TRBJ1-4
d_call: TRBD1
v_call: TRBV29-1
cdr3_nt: TGCAGCGCAAGAACGGGGACAGGTCGAAATGAAAAACTGTTTTTT
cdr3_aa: CSARTGTGRNEKLFF